The 9 T cell receptor beta chains below were found in one sample sequenced in a study of T cell changes during pregnancy in multiple sclerosis. TCRdb keeps only in-frame clones here, not all; method: immunoSEQ multiplex PCR. The sample consists of around 88,000 clones, 85% to 95% of them appearing once. The sample consisted of peripheral blood, taken in the first trimester of pregnancy. The source of these receptors is a female donor with multiple sclerosis, enrolled in a pregnancy study.

The rearrangement joins TRBV5-1 to TRBJ2-1; D possibly corresponds to TRBD2 (6 bases). CDR3 length equals 15 residues. The ends were cut back, 0 bases at V and 1 base at J, with 8 bases in the middle. Germline V gene sequence: CDR1 SGHRS, CDR2 YFSETQ. The CDR3 DNA reads TGCGCCAGCAGCTTGGACGGGAGTTCCTACAATGAGCAGTTCTTC. This codes for CASSLDGSSYNEQFF.

The V and J genes are TRBV5-1 and TRBJ2-2, with 10 bases fitting TRBD2. Germline V gene sequence: CDR1 SGHRS, CDR2 YFSETQ. Trimming removed 4 bases from V and 0 bases from J; junction bases left unmatched: 6. The CDR3 runs to 17 residues. The CDR3 protein is CASSSLTSGTNTGELFF. For the CDR3, the DNA is TGCGCCAGCAGCAGTCTAACTAGCGGGACGAACACCGGGGAGCTGTTTTTT.

The chain links TRBV4-2 to TRBJ2-3, with TRBD2 identical over 7 bases. CDR1 is LGHNA and CDR2 is YNFKEQ in the germline V gene. CDR3 length equals 17 residues. The V and J ends lost 0 bases and 1 base, in that order; junction bases with no gene match: 7. CDR3 DNA sequence: TGTGCCAGCAGCCAAGATTCGGGGGAGGGCCGCACAGATACGCAGTATTTT. Translated: CASSQDSGEGRTDTQYF.

This rearrangement joins TRBV29-1 to TRBJ1-1; a possible D gene is TRBD1 (6 bases). V dropped 5 bases and J dropped 5 bases, with 15 bases sitting between them. CDR1 and CDR2 (germline): SQVTM, ANQGSEA. The CDR3 loop spans 13 amino acids. The CDR3 protein is CSVQHRVGTEAFF. For the CDR3, the DNA is TGCAGCGTTCAACACAGGGTAGGGACTGAAGCTTTCTTT.

The chain couples TRBV27 to TRBJ2-3; D unclear. With 3 bases removed from V and 2 bases from J, the gap between germline ends came to 15 bases. The germline gives CDR1 MNHEY, CDR2 SMNVEV (reference sequence). CDR3 length equals 16 residues. The CDR3 nucleotides read TGTGCCAGCAGTTTTTCCCAGGATTTAATCACAGATACGCAGTATTTT. It encodes CASSFSQDLITDTQYF.

The chain couples TRBV29-1 to TRBJ2-6; D might be TRBD1 (5 bases). Between the trimmed V and J ends, which lost 7 bases and 0 bases, there was a span of 13 bases. CDR1 SQVTM and CDR2 ANQGSEA come from the germline V gene. The length of the CDR3 is 15 residues. The CDR3 sequence: CSARGTYSGANVLTF. The CDR3 DNA follows: TGCAGCGCTAGGGGCACCTACTCTGGGGCCAACGTCCTGACTTTC.

The genes are TRBV2 and TRBJ1-5, with 7 bases matching TRBD1. With V trimmed by 6 bases and J by 4 bases, 9 bases remained unmatched. The CDR3 is made up of 15 amino acids. CDR1 and CDR2 from the germline V gene are SNHLY and FYNNEI. CDR3 residues: CASSPRDSGNQPQHF. As DNA, the CDR3 is TGTGCCAGCAGCCCCCGGGACAGCGGTAATCAGCCCCAGCATTTT.

The chain is built from TRBV7-9 and TRBJ2-2, with a tentative D call TRBD2 (5 bases). CDR1 SEHNR and CDR2 FQNEAQ come from the germline V gene (reference sequence). Trimming left V 1 base short and J 7 bases short, with 7 bases between. The CDR3 loop spans 13 amino acids. CDR3 in amino acids: CASSLGTGGELFF. Written as DNA, the CDR3 is TGTGCCAGCAGCTTAGGGACTGGCGGGGAGCTGTTTTTT.

The chain couples TRBV11-3 to TRBJ2-1; TRBD1 aligns across 7 bases. Per the germline V gene, CDR1 is SGHNT and CDR2 is YENEEA. J gave up 4 bases and V 5 bases, and 11 bases lay outside the gene matches. This CDR3 has 16 amino acids. CDR3: CASSTRQGPGYNEQFF. The CDR3 DNA sequence: TGTGCCAGCAGCACACGACAGGGTCCAGGTTACAATGAGCAGTTCTTC. Together with reference TRBV11-3 and TRBJ2-1, the CDR3 gives the full variable domain: EAGVVQSPRYKIIEKKQPVAFWCNPISGHNTLYWYLQNLGQGPELLIRYENEEAVDDSQLPKDRFSAERLKGVDSTLKIQPAELGDSAVYLCASSTRQGPGYNEQFFGPGTRLTVL.